The rows below give T cell receptor beta chains drawn from one sample of a study of blood T cell repertoires in COVID-19. Profiled with immunoSEQ multiplex PCR; TCRdb holds only in-frame clones, not every one. Here the sample spans about 160,000 clones, 80% being singletons. Specimen: PBMCs or T cells enriched from blood (not recorded which). These receptors all stem from an older woman who had recovered from COVID-19. CDR3s leave out the opening cysteine and the closing phenylalanine or tryptophan. Clone size is shown for a subset of rows, as once, few, many or a class of expanded clone.

v_call: TRBV12-5
clone_size: NA
cdr3_aa: ASGERGQGRPGLAPNEQF

v_call: TRBV7-6
clone_size: NA
cdr3_aa: ASSPREGTEAF

v_call: TRBV7-8
clone_size: NA
cdr3_aa: ASSWGGRDTEAF

v_call: TRBV6-5
clone_size: NA
cdr3_aa: ASRSLDGYT

v_call: TRBV5-4
clone_size: NA
cdr3_aa: ASSVTTGGRTEAF

v_call: TRBV6-5
clone_size: NA
cdr3_aa: ASRDRDSYNEQF

v_call: TRBV25-1
clone_size: NA
cdr3_aa: ASSESTGGSGNTIY

v_call: TRBV9
clone_size: NA
cdr3_aa: ASSPRGSGANVLT

v_call: TRBV5-1
clone_size: NA
cdr3_aa: ASSPTGGVGTEAF

v_call: TRBV6-5
clone_size: NA
cdr3_aa: ASSFGGGSNYGYT

v_call: TRBV11-2
clone_size: few
cdr3_aa: ASSSYPTGTGVEQY

v_call: TRBV9
clone_size: NA
cdr3_aa: ARHRPTRLSYEQY

v_call: TRBV10-1
clone_size: NA
cdr3_aa: ASSDIRGADTQY

v_call: TRBV7-2
clone_size: NA
cdr3_aa: ASSLAPTSYEQY

v_call: TRBV2
clone_size: NA
cdr3_aa: ASSLSGGGQPQH

v_call: TRBV29-1
clone_size: NA
cdr3_aa: SVDGTVGETQY

v_call: TRBV29-1
clone_size: medium-sized
cdr3_aa: SVQEGGYGYT

v_call: TRBV12-3/TRBV12-4
clone_size: NA
cdr3_aa: ASSFSGNTIY

v_call: TRBV4-1
clone_size: NA
cdr3_aa: ASSQEPGIDTEAF

v_call: TRBV30
clone_size: few
cdr3_aa: AWSRSETQY

v_call: TRBV14
clone_size: NA
cdr3_aa: ASSLYRGQGRNEKLF

v_call: TRBV29-1
clone_size: NA
cdr3_aa: SVETQTSTDTQY

v_call: TRBV6-5
clone_size: NA
cdr3_aa: ASRRQISTEAF

v_call: TRBV24-1
clone_size: once
cdr3_aa: ATSGAGSGNTIY

v_call: TRBV9
clone_size: NA
cdr3_aa: ASSVGIGGGENEKLF

v_call: TRBV4-2
clone_size: NA
cdr3_aa: ASSHGQGAETEAF

v_call: TRBV2
clone_size: NA
cdr3_aa: ASSEAPPGQDILYEQY

v_call: TRBV12-3/TRBV12-4
clone_size: few
cdr3_aa: ASSTEADQPQH

v_call: TRBV2
clone_size: NA
cdr3_aa: ASSEGPVGTQY

v_call: TRBV29-1
clone_size: NA
cdr3_aa: SVLGGDRGEQY

v_call: TRBV30
clone_size: NA
cdr3_aa: AWSRGWSYGYT

v_call: TRBV14
clone_size: NA
cdr3_aa: ASSQVASGTGSGELF

v_call: TRBV5-1
clone_size: NA
cdr3_aa: ASSQGRRGGETQY

v_call: TRBV30
clone_size: NA
cdr3_aa: AWSNSRGWYEQY

v_call: TRBV12-5
clone_size: once
cdr3_aa: ASGLVYTGLY

v_call: TRBV5-1
clone_size: few
cdr3_aa: ASSLEGAETNEKLF

v_call: TRBV2
clone_size: NA
cdr3_aa: ASSGEVYGYT

v_call: TRBV9
clone_size: NA
cdr3_aa: ASSVAQRGAGDTQY

v_call: TRBV6-4
clone_size: NA
cdr3_aa: ASSVRKRSGNTIY

v_call: TRBV4-1
clone_size: NA
cdr3_aa: ASSRGSTGGQYLAEAF

v_call: TRBV2
clone_size: NA
cdr3_aa: ASSEALAGGYEQY

v_call: TRBV30
clone_size: NA
cdr3_aa: AWSVQGALGTEAF

v_call: TRBV6-2/TRBV6-3
clone_size: NA
cdr3_aa: ASSYSTVEASYNEQF

v_call: TRBV5-5
clone_size: NA
cdr3_aa: ASSLGLAVYNEQF

v_call: TRBV19
clone_size: NA
cdr3_aa: ASSIGGPTLNTGELF

v_call: TRBV14
clone_size: NA
cdr3_aa: ASSPTQLAGGRYTQY

v_call: TRBV11-2
clone_size: NA
cdr3_aa: ASSGAGSYEQY

v_call: TRBV4-1
clone_size: once
cdr3_aa: ASTGQGINEQF

v_call: TRBV27
clone_size: NA
cdr3_aa: ASSLGWGTNTEAF

v_call: TRBV9
clone_size: NA
cdr3_aa: ASSVVQGETQY

v_call: TRBV30
clone_size: NA
cdr3_aa: AWTTGNSYEQY